These T cell receptor beta chains were read from a single sample in a study of cytomegalovirus exposure and HLA in healthy donors. Assay: immunoSEQ multiplex PCR; the TCRdb copy retains only in-frame clones and omits some. The table lists about 160,000 clones, over 70% of them singletons, with 9.5% to 10% in the top ten. The sequencing sample was made of PBMCs. The receptors were sampled from a man younger than 35 in good health and CMV-seropositive. Both conserved end residues are part of each CDR3. The D gene is left open where the match is weak. A row's size may be missing; if present it is once, few, many or a size class.

abundance	v_gene	j_gene	d_gene	CDR3nt	CDR3aa
NA	TRBV30	TRBJ2-5	NA	TGTGCCTGGAGTGGAACAGGGTTAGGGGGTGAAGAGACCCAGTACTTC	CAWSGTGLGGEETQYF
NA	TRBV30	TRBJ2-4	NA	TGTGCCTGGAGTGCGTCCTATGCCAAAAACATTCAGTACTTC	CAWSASYAKNIQYF
few	TRBV5-1	TRBJ2-7	NA	TGCGCCAGCAGCGTGAGCCCTCTCGGGGGCTACGAGCAGTACTTC	CASSVSPLGGYEQYF
NA	TRBV4-2	TRBJ2-3	NA	TGTGCCAGCAGCCAAGTTCCCGCAGATACGCAGTATTTT	CASSQVPADTQYF
once	TRBV25-1	TRBJ2-4	TRBD2	TGTGCCAGCAGTAAAAGCGGGGGGGGTAGTAACATTCAGTACTTC	CASSKSGGGSNIQYF
NA	TRBV5-1	TRBJ2-3	TRBD1	TGCGCCAGCAGCTTGGACGGGGACAGTAACACAGATACGCAGTATTTT	CASSLDGDSNTDTQYF
NA	TRBV6-6	TRBJ2-2	NA	TGTGCCAGCAGTTACTCAAGAGGGAACACCGGGGAGCTGTTTTTT	CASSYSRGNTGELFF
NA	TRBV9	TRBJ1-2	NA	TGTGCCAGCAGCGTAGCTGGCGGACAGCTGACCGAATATGGCTACACCTTC	CASSVAGGQLTEYGYTF
NA	TRBV11-2	TRBJ2-5	TRBD2	TGTGCCAGCAGCTCGACCGGGCGGCTAGCGGGGGGTTTGACCCAGTACTTC	CASSSTGRLAGGLTQYF
NA	TRBV5-6	TRBJ1-3	NA	TGTGCCAGCAGCTTGCGAGGGCCAGGAAACACCATATATTTT	CASSLRGPGNTIYF
NA	TRBV15	TRBJ2-5	TRBD1	TGTGCCACCACTACTGGGACAGGAAAAGAGACCCAGTACTTC	CATTTGTGKETQYF
NA	TRBV16	TRBJ1-2	NA	TGTGCCAGCAGCCCTTCCCTTGGGGGCCATCGGTACGGCTACACCTTC	CASSPSLGGHRYGYTF
once	TRBV10-3	TRBJ2-7	NA	TGTGCCGCCCGAGGGGGGGGCCTAGGAGGCGAGCAGTACTTC	CAARGGGLGGEQYF
NA	TRBV30	TRBJ2-5	NA	TGTGCCTGGAGTCCGTCGACAGGAGCTCAAGAGACCCAGTACTTC	CAWSPSTGAQETQYF
NA	TRBV7-2	TRBJ2-5	NA	TGTGCCAGCAGCTTAGCGGTGGACAACCAGTACTTC	CASSLAVDNQYF
NA	TRBV27	TRBJ2-7	NA	TGTGCCAGCAGTTTAAGGGGTTTAGTGTACGAGCAGTACTTC	CASSLRGLVYEQYF
NA	TRBV6-5	TRBJ2-5	TRBD2	TGTGCCAGCAGTTACTCGATTCAGGGAGGGGAGACCCAGTACTTC	CASSYSIQGGETQYF
NA	TRBV6-1	TRBJ2-3	NA	TGTGCCAGCAGTGAAGGACTGGATGCAGATACGCAGTATTTT	CASSEGLDADTQYF
NA	TRBV5-1	TRBJ2-7	TRBD2	TGCGCCAGCATCGATTCTAGCGGGAGTTACGAGCAGTACTTC	CASIDSSGSYEQYF
NA	TRBV7-9	TRBJ1-5	TRBD1	TGTGCCAGCAGCCAGGGGGAGGATTGGAATCAGCCCCAGCATTTT	CASSQGEDWNQPQHF
NA	TRBV10-3	TRBJ2-7	TRBD2	TGTGCCATCAGTGGTAGCTCGGGAGGTCGCGAGCAGTACTTC	CAISGSSGGREQYF
NA	TRBV5-4	TRBJ2-3	NA	TGTGCCAGCAGCCCACGGGGTCCTAGCACAGATACGCAGTATTTT	CASSPRGPSTDTQYF
NA	TRBV23-1	TRBJ1-6	NA	TGCGCCAGCAGTCAACAGGGACTTCCCGTCTCCTATAATTCACCCCTCCACTTT	CASSQQGLPVSYNSPLHF
NA	TRBV18	TRBJ1-1	NA	TGTGCCAGCTCACTGAGTGCAGGGTCGAGCACTGAAGCTTTCTTT	CASSLSAGSSTEAFF
NA	TRBV7-6	TRBJ2-3	TRBD1	TGTGCCAGCAGCTTAGCGGCCCCGGGACAGAGCACAGATACGCAGTATTTT	CASSLAAPGQSTDTQYF
once	TRBV6-5	TRBJ2-2	TRBD1	TGTGCCAGCAGAACAGGGGTCACCGGGGAGCTGTTTTTT	CASRTGVTGELFF
NA	TRBV2	TRBJ2-2	NA	TGTGCCAGCAGGGGGCCCTCCGCGAACACCGGGGAGCTGTTTTTT	CASRGPSANTGELFF
NA	TRBV19	TRBJ2-2	NA	TGTGCCAGTAGTCCGGAACAGGGTGCCGGGGAGCTGTTTTTT	CASSPEQGAGELFF
NA	TRBV30	TRBJ1-1	NA	TGTGCCGGGGGGGGGCCCGGGGGCACTGAAGCTTTCTTT	CAGGGPGGTEAFF
NA	TRBV18	TRBJ2-1	TRBD1	TGTGCCAGCTCACCCGGGACAGGGGGCTATGAGCAGTTCTTC	CASSPGTGGYEQFF
once	TRBV19	TRBJ2-1	NA	TGTGCCAGTAGTATATCCCGGACAGTTGAAAACAATGAGCAGTTCTTC	CASSISRTVENNEQFF
NA	TRBV2	TRBJ1-5	NA	TGTGCCAGCAGGGCAGGGATCCCCAATCAGCCCCAGCATTTT	CASRAGIPNQPQHF
NA	TRBV15	TRBJ2-7	NA	TGTGCCACCAGACACGGACAGTCCTACGAGCAGTACTTC	CATRHGQSYEQYF
NA	TRBV6-5	TRBJ2-7	NA	TGTGCCAGCAGAGCGACAGGAAACTACGAGCAGTACTTC	CASRATGNYEQYF
NA	TRBV30	TRBJ2-3	NA	TGTGCCTGGAGTAAAACCCGACGGGGTAATGCAGATACGCAGTATTTT	CAWSKTRRGNADTQYF
NA	TRBV27	TRBJ2-5	TRBD2	TGTGCCAGCAGTACACTAGCGGGAGCATCCGGAGAGACCCAGTACTTC	CASSTLAGASGETQYF
NA	TRBV19	TRBJ2-5	TRBD1	TGTGCCAGTAGCCGGGACAGGGGAGTGGAGACCCAGTACTTC	CASSRDRGVETQYF
NA	TRBV5-5	TRBJ2-7	NA	TGTGCCAGCAGCTTGGTTCCGGGTCCGGAGCTCTACGAGCAGTACTTC	CASSLVPGPELYEQYF
NA	TRBV6-5	TRBJ2-4	NA	TGTGCCAGCAGTTACTATGGGAGAACCAAAAACAGTCAGTACTTC	CASSYYGRTKNSQYF
NA	TRBV5-1	TRBJ2-1	TRBD2	TGCGCCAGCAGACTAGCGGGAGCGAGTAATGAGCAGTTCTTC	CASRLAGASNEQFF
NA	TRBV5-6	TRBJ2-1	TRBD2	TGTGCCAGCAGGAATGCCAGGTTGACTAGCGGGGTAGATGAGCAGTTCTTC	CASRNARLTSGVDEQFF
NA	TRBV10-1	TRBJ2-4	NA	TGCGCCAGCAGTTATGAGGACCCGCGGGACATTCAGTACTTC	CASSYEDPRDIQYF
few	TRBV9	TRBJ1-4	NA	TGTGCCAGCAGCGTAGATCTGCCAGGGGCTGCTAATGAAAAACTGTTTTTT	CASSVDLPGAANEKLFF
once	TRBV4-3	TRBJ1-2	NA	TGCGCCAGCAGCCTAGGTACGGGGAGGGGAACGGACGGCTACACCTTC	CASSLGTGRGTDGYTF
once	TRBV19	TRBJ1-5	TRBD1	TGTGCCAGTAGTACAGAATGGGGACAGGGGGCTTCTAGCAATCAGCCCCAGCATTTT	CASSTEWGQGASSNQPQHF
few	TRBV7-2	TRBJ2-1	NA	TGTGCCAGCAGCTTGGGACGGACTACGGATGAGCAGTTCTTC	CASSLGRTTDEQFF